The rows below give T cell receptor beta chains drawn from one sample of a study of T cells after yellow fever vaccination. TCRdb passed the 5' RACE reads through MiXCR, listing each CDR3 protein once. Of a few hundred thousand distinct CDR3 sequences listed, less than 9% were seen once; the top ten hold more than 0.8%. The sequencing here drew on CD4+ T cells sorted from PBMCs, taken 15 days after the yellow fever booster vaccination. Receptor source: a man between 25 and 39 years old who received the YFV17D yellow fever vaccine. The CDR3 runs from the conserved cysteine through the conserved F or W. D genes are given only for firm matches. Clone size is given for some rows only: seen once, a few or many times, or a class if the clone is expanded.

TGTGCCAGCAGTTTGGCCAGCTATGGCTACACCTTC CASSLASYGYTF TRBV12-3/TRBV12-4 . . TRBJ1-2
TGTGCCAGCAGCCAAAGGGCAGGGACCCAGTACTTC CASSQRAGTQYF TRBV7-2 few . TRBJ2-5
TGTGCCAGCAGCCACCCAAAAACTAACACCGGGGAGCTGTTTTTT CASSHPKTNTGELFF TRBV11-2 few . TRBJ2-2
TGTGCCACCAGTGTTGGTGCGGGGATCTACAATGAGCAGTTCTTC CATSVGAGIYNEQFF TRBV24-1 . . TRBJ2-1
TGTGCCAGCAGCCCGGACGGGAAGGGTTACAATGAGCAGTTCTTC CASSPDGKGYNEQFF TRBV11-1 many . TRBJ2-1
TGCGCCAGCAGTAAGTCGGATTCTGGGGCCAACGTCCTGACTTTC CASSKSDSGANVLTF TRBV10-2 . . TRBJ2-6
TGCAGCGGGGGGGGAGCCCTCACCGGGGAGCTGTTTTTT CSGGGALTGELFF TRBV20-1 many TRBD2 TRBJ2-2
TGCAGTGCTCTACCGGGACTAGCGGGAGGTACGCAGTATTTT CSALPGLAGGTQYF TRBV20-1 . TRBD2 TRBJ2-3
TGTGCCAGCAGCCAAGAGAATGGAGAAGGTCAGCCCCAGCATTTT CASSQENGEGQPQHF TRBV4-2 . . TRBJ1-5
TGTGCCAGCAGCTCGAGGCCGGTAGCTAATTCACCCCTCCACTTT CASSSRPVANSPLHF TRBV7-2 . . TRBJ1-6
TGCGCCAGCAGCTGGACTAGCGGGGGCCCAGATACGCAGTATTTT CASSWTSGGPDTQYF TRBV5-1 few TRBD2 TRBJ2-3
TGTGCCAGCAGCGTTTCTCCGAAACAGTACTTC CASSVSPKQYF TRBV9 many . TRBJ2-7
TGTGCCAGCAGAAGGACAGGGATTTCAGATACGCAGTATTTT CASRRTGISDTQYF TRBV6-4 many TRBD1 TRBJ2-3
TGTGCCATTTTAGATAGCGGGAATTGGTCCTACGAGCAGTACTTC CAILDSGNWSYEQYF TRBV28 . TRBD2 TRBJ2-7
TGCAGTGCTCTCCCGAGGGGAAGGAGCACAGATACGCAGTATTTT CSALPRGRSTDTQYF TRBV20-1 . . TRBJ2-3
TGTGCCAGCAGTGAACCCCCGGCGCACACCGGGGAGCTGTTTTTT CASSEPPAHTGELFF TRBV2 . . TRBJ2-2
TGCGCCAGCAGCCCCCCACCCCAAGAGACCCAGTACTTC CASSPPPQETQYF TRBV5-1 few . TRBJ2-5
TGTGCCTGGATTACATTGACAACTCTCTATGGCTACACCTTC CAWITLTTLYGYTF TRBV30 . . TRBJ1-2
TGTGCCAGCAGGGGGGTTGCAGATACGCAGTATTTT CASRGVADTQYF TRBV2 . . TRBJ2-3
TGTGCCAGCTCACTCGGGAGGGGTAACTCCAACGAGCAGTACTTC CASSLGRGNSNEQYF TRBV18 . TRBD2 TRBJ2-7
TGTGCCACCAGTGACCCGACCCGGGACAACAACGAGCAGTACTTC CATSDPTRDNNEQYF TRBV24-1 few . TRBJ2-7
TGTGCCAGCAGGAGACAGGGAGTTTATGGCTACACCTTC CASRRQGVYGYTF TRBV12-3/TRBV12-4 many TRBD1 TRBJ1-2
TGTGCCAGCAACTCTGGCCACGGGAGCTACTATGGCTACACCTTC CASNSGHGSYYGYTF TRBV5-6 few . TRBJ1-2
TGCAGTGCTTCCGGGACAAAAAGCGGTGAAGCTTTCTTT CSASGTKSGEAFF TRBV20-1 . . TRBJ1-1
TGCGCCAGCAGCCAAGAGGCGGGAGTTAAAAACGAGCAGTACTTC CASSQEAGVKNEQYF TRBV4-3 many TRBD2 TRBJ2-7
TGCAGTGCCGCCCAGGTCGTGGGGAATCAGCCCCAGCATTTT CSAAQVVGNQPQHF TRBV20-1 many . TRBJ1-5
TGTGCCAGCAGCTTAGATAGCGGAGACAGGGAGCTGTTTTTT CASSLDSGDRELFF TRBV7-2 few . TRBJ2-2
TGTGCCAGCAGCCAAGTGGCAGGGGCCGGGGAGCTGTTTTTT CASSQVAGAGELFF TRBV3-1 many . TRBJ2-2
TGCAGTGCTAGTCCCCCGACAGGGGCGGCTTTCTTT CSASPPTGAAFF TRBV20-1 few TRBD1 TRBJ1-1
TGTGCCAGCATTAGCGGAGACTACGAGCAGTACTTC CASISGDYEQYF TRBV28 few . TRBJ2-7
TGTGCCTGGCGGGGAGAAGGATATGAGCAGTTCTTC CAWRGEGYEQFF TRBV30 . . TRBJ2-1
TGTGCCAGCAGAGGCCTGAATGAGCAGTTCTTC CASRGLNEQFF TRBV25-1 . . TRBJ2-1
TGCGCCAGCAGTCCGGGAGAGGGGACCCAGTACTTC CASSPGEGTQYF TRBV5-1 few . TRBJ2-5
TGTGCCAGCAGCCAGTTGGGGGGGACTAGCGGCTACAATGAGCAGTTCTTC CASSQLGGTSGYNEQFF TRBV3-1 few TRBD2 TRBJ2-1
TGTGCCAGCAGCCAGGGTGAGACCCCCACAGATACGCAGTATTTT CASSQGETPTDTQYF TRBV7-9 many . TRBJ2-3
TGTGCCAGCAGCTTGTCGTACTCAAACGAGCAGTACTTC CASSLSYSNEQYF TRBV7-7 . . TRBJ2-7
TGTGCCACCAGCAGAGAACCCCGGCCAGCTTACGAGCAGTACTTC CATSREPRPAYEQYF TRBV15 many . TRBJ2-7
TGTGCCTGGGCCGAGACAGACAATTCACCCCTCCACTTT CAWAETDNSPLHF TRBV30 many . TRBJ1-6
TGTGCCAGTAGTAGGACTAGCGGGTCGACTGGCAATGAGCAGTTCTTC CASSRTSGSTGNEQFF TRBV19 . TRBD2 TRBJ2-1
TGCGCCAGCAAGGCCAGCGAGACCCAGTACTTC CASKASETQYF TRBV5-1 many . TRBJ2-5
TGTGCCAGCAGCTTAGACGGAGGAGGGTCCTTTCAGCCCCAGCATTTT CASSLDGGGSFQPQHF TRBV7-2 . . TRBJ1-5
TGCAGTGCTATCCCTGCTAGCGCGGGGGGCAATGAGCAGTTCTTC CSAIPASAGGNEQFF TRBV20-1 . TRBD2 TRBJ2-1
TGTGCCAGCAGCTTAGCGGGAGCTTCAGATACGCAGTATTTT CASSLAGASDTQYF TRBV12-3/TRBV12-4 many TRBD2 TRBJ2-3
TGTGCCAGCAGTTTCGGGGGGCACAATGAGCAGTTCTTC CASSFGGHNEQFF TRBV28 . . TRBJ2-1
TGCAGTGCTAGAGCGTGGGGCGGTGGGAACACCATATATTTT CSARAWGGGNTIYF TRBV20-1 . . TRBJ1-3
TGTGCCAGTAGTAGACGCCGAAATAATGAAAAACTGTTTTTT CASSRRRNNEKLFF TRBV19 few . TRBJ1-4
TGCGCCACCCAAGGGGTAGCGGGATCCTACAATGAGCAGTTCTTC CATQGVAGSYNEQFF TRBV5-1 many TRBD2 TRBJ2-1
TGCGCCAGCAGCGCGGGACAGAGCACAGATACGCAGTATTTT CASSAGQSTDTQYF TRBV5-1 many . TRBJ2-3
TGTGCCAGCTCGGTACTCCGGGACAACCCCAATGAGCAGTTCTTC CASSVLRDNPNEQFF TRBV18 . . TRBJ2-1
TGCGCCAGCAGCTACGGGACAGGGTATTCGAACACCGGGGAGCTGTTTTTT CASSYGTGYSNTGELFF TRBV5-1 many TRBD1 TRBJ2-2
TGTGCCAGCAAACAGGGGAACACCGGGGAGCTGTTTTTT CASKQGNTGELFF TRBV28 . . TRBJ2-2
TGCGCCAGCGTGGGACCAGACTCTGGGGCCAACGTCCTGACTTTC CASVGPDSGANVLTF TRBV5-1 few . TRBJ2-6
TGTGCCACCAGTGATAGTACGCCCGGGATGGATACGCAGTATTTT CATSDSTPGMDTQYF TRBV24-1 . . TRBJ2-3
TGCAGTGCTATCCGGACAGTAAACCTGAACACTGAAGCTTTCTTT CSAIRTVNLNTEAFF TRBV20-1 . . TRBJ1-1
TGTGCCAGCAGCAACAGGGCCTTTCAGTACTTC CASSNRAFQYF TRBV7-2 . . TRBJ2-7
TGTGCCAGCAGTTACCCGACACTGGAGGAGACCCAGTACTTC CASSYPTLEETQYF TRBV6-2/TRBV6-3 few . TRBJ2-5